The clone carrying this T cell receptor (beta chain) was observed a few times. The antigen remains undetermined. Sequencing was performed with immunoSEQ multiplex PCR; in TCRdb, only in-frame clones are kept and a portion is missing. The sample has approximately 2,100 clones; 13% are singletons. This specimen comes from a study of tumour-infiltrating T cells in Burkitt lymphoma. Study-level background: Overall and progression-free survival were predicted by productive clonality.

Study-wide results and limits: Public clonotypes, several, appeared across numerous Burkitt lymphoma patients.

The sample taken for sequencing was tumor tissue. This TCR came from a human donor with Burkitt lymphoma.

CDR3 DNA sequence: TGCAGCGCTGTGGAGAGGGGAAGGGGGACAGGGACATACGAGCAGTACTTC. Its protein is CSAVERGRGTGTYEQYF. This chain connects TRBV29-1 to TRBJ2-7; 9 nucleotides agree with TRBD1. Germline loops: CDR1 SQVTM, CDR2 ANQGSEA. Losses at the gene ends were 7 bases for V and 4 bases for J; bases not matched to a gene: 20. CDR3 length: 17 residues.